This T cell receptor beta chain emerged from a study of T cell clonality in common variable immunodeficiency (dated by TCRdb to between 2015 and 2017). Equivalent amounts of genomic DNA from CVID and control samples were used as sequencing input. For every sample, a 60 bp segment covering the rearranged TCRbeta CDR3 region was amplified and then sequenced. The immunoSEQ assay, a bias-corrected multiplex PCR with high-throughput sequencing, was employed for TCRbeta amplification. The paper's processing steps were these. Every unique nucleotide sequence counted as a clone and was annotated with V, D and J genes, copy number and frequency. Sequences were labeled productive if in frame, and non-productive if out of frame or containing stop codons. As previously described, clonality was calculated on the basis of Shannon's entropy. The predicted amino acid sequences of productive clones were used to derive the mean CDR3 Kyte-Doolittle hydropathy. Scaled V gene usage was hierarchically clustered using Manhattan distance and complete linkage with the R hclust function. To assess clone sharing by CDR3 amino acid sequence, 12 repertoires per group were resampled over 100 rounds. The repertoires were screened for 65 to 75 published EBV-specific TCRbeta sequences and around 250 published CMV-specific TCRbeta sequences. A couple of CVID samples yielding fewer than 10,000 sequences were excluded from analysis, leaving approximately 46 CVID repertoires. What TCRdb holds here is the immuneACCESS table cut down to in-frame rearrangements. Part of the clones is not present; checked against another copy, under half of the missing clones reflect an unresolved V gene, and the others are unexplained. The V and J calls and the clone size are those of that table, but D and trimming were determined from the DNA. Listed for this sample are approximately 11,000 clones, none observed only a single time. Clones ranked in the top ten supply about 5.7% of the sample.

The CDR3 measures 12 amino acids from cysteine to phenylalanine. Sequencing covers 27 bases of the CDR3, shown here with the frame starting at base 1. CVID was diagnosed by standard criteria: serum IgG, IgA and/or IgM reduced below normal range, plus specific antibody deficiency. A total of 40 to 45 subjects (roughly 15 female and around 30 male; age range roughly 9 to 70 years, mean age around 40) were included in the CVID group. Most of the CVID patients and most of the healthy controls were of Caucasian heritage. All CVID subjects had received replacement immunoglobulin therapy for at least one year at the time of study participation. At blood collection, none of the CVID subjects was ill or on immunomodulatory or immunosuppressive medication. From each donor, roughly 5 to 8 ml of heparinized peripheral whole blood was collected. Genomic DNA from adults with common variable immune deficiency (CVID) and from healthy adult controls was used for sequencing of TCRbeta CDR3 repertoires. Diluted blood was subjected to density centrifugation over Hypaque 1077 or Ficoll-Paque for isolation of peripheral blood mononuclear cells. Genomic DNA was obtained from unsorted mononuclear cells through either Qiagen column purification or a centrifugation-based method.

What the study reported, not specific to this receptor: TCRbeta clonality was higher in CVID subjects than in healthy controls (t-test p = 0.018), and the increase was most characteristic of about a third of subjects. It was noted by the authors that sequencing of the repertoires of T cell subpopulations would be needed to clarify the cause of the increased clonality in CVID. CVID TCRbeta sequences reportedly showed fewer deletions and N-nucleotide insertions and lacked highly modified clones with 13 or more V deletions. Correlations of repertoire features with clinical complications were constrained by heterogeneity among patients within the CVID cohort. Even though DNA input was the same, control samples had an average of around 81,000 unique sequences each, compared with some 32,000 in CVID samples. Healthy controls shared more TCRbeta clones with each other than CVID subjects shared among themselves (p < 0.0001).

By how much of the sample it makes up, this clone is large (0.1 to 1%). Its antigen specificity is not known. The read terminates 3 residues before the CDR3 end, so the remaining end is supplied by the germline J gene. The receptor was derived from a human donor with common variable immunodeficiency. The chain is encoded by TRBV12-3 or TRBV12-4 joined to TRBJ1-2, with the D gene not confidently named. Sequenced input: peripheral blood mononuclear cells. The CDR3 reads as follows: CASSPPIAGYTF. The covered CDR3 bases are TGTGCCAGCAGTCCCCCTATCGCGGGC.